This T cell receptor beta chain was sequenced for a study of blood T cells in healthy people across ages. CDR1 and CDR2 (germline): MGHDK, SYGVNS. This CDR3 has 12 amino acids. V gave up 4 bases and J gave up 5 bases, with 9 bases separating them. This clonotype was seen more than once but under ten times. A second PCR of roughly 7 to 11 cycles used a sample-barcoded 5' primer and a J-beta primer mix. TCRdb passed the 5' RACE reads through MiXCR, listing each CDR3 protein once. Of about 810,000 distinct CDR3 sequences detected, about 36% appear once; the ten largest clones hold roughly 13%. Sequenced: blood. The genes are TRBV25-1 and TRBJ2-7; tentative D call: TRBD1 (5 bases). The TCR sequence derives from a man in his late teens or twenties in good health. DNA for the CDR3: TGTGCCAGCAGTGCAGGGTATAACGAGCAGTACTTC. Translation: CASSAGYNEQYF.